This T cell receptor (beta chain) was obtained from a study of blood T cell repertoires in COVID-19. Background on the study: The analysed material was cDNA or gDNA that came from T cells, B-cell-depleted T cells, or PBMCs.

This clone was seen a handful of times. In the original workflow: Quantification of nucleated cells was approximated via reference gene primer amplification. Data came from immunoSEQ multiplex PCR; TCRdb stores just in-frame clones and leaves some out. V, J and clone size reflect that table, while D and trimming were determined from the DNA. The table includes fewer than 150,000 clones, roughly 80% detected once. The receptor was isolated from a man aged 45 to 65 with acute or convalescent COVID-19. Sequenced: peripheral blood.

The CDR3 sequence is CASSRDRASTDTQYF. The CDR3 coding sequence is TGTGCCAGCAGCCGTGACAGGGCGAGCACAGATACGCAGTATTTT. The rearrangement links TRBV5-6 to TRBJ2-3; TRBD1 matches at 7 bases. Germline CDR1 reads SGHDT; CDR2 reads YYEEEE. V lost 4 bases, J lost 0 bases, and 5 bases stayed unmatched. The CDR3 has 15 residues.